This T cell receptor beta chain was retrieved from a study of tumor and adjacent non-tumor tissue in lung cancer. This clonotype was counted at least ten times. The library came from three nested PCR rounds adapted from ARM-PCR protocols. TCRdb redid the calling of the multiplex PCR reads with MiXCR, one entry per CDR3 protein. This sample yields some 84,000 distinct CDR3 sequences, of which around 57% are seen a single time; roughly 14% belongs to the top ten. The template was RNA from unsorted bulk tissue. CDR1 and CDR2 from the germline V gene are LNHNV and YYDKDF (reference sequence). The CDR3 consists of 15 residues. Trimming left V 0 bases short and J 2 bases short, with 10 bases between.

This sequence was found in a man between 65 and 85 years old with non-small cell lung cancer. The chain links TRBV15 to TRBJ1-2; D may be TRBD1 (5 bases). Sequencing was carried out using lung tumor tissue. The CDR3, as DNA: TGTGCCACCAGCAGAGATTCAGGGAAGAACTATGGCTACACCTTC. As protein: CATSRDSGKNYGYTF. The entire variable domain, with the rest obtained from reference TRBV15 and TRBJ1-2, is as follows: DAMVIQNPRYQVTQFGKPVTLSCSQTLNHNVMYWYQQKSSQAPKLLFHYYDKDFNNEADTPDNFQSRRPNTSFCFLDIRSPGLGDTAMYLCATSRDSGKNYGYTFGSGTRLTVV.